A single sample gave rise to the 31 T cell receptor beta chains below, sequenced in a study of T cell repertoires in cytomegalovirus infection. Using its own MiXCR run on the reads, TCRdb lists one record per CDR3 protein. The sample includes about 300,000 distinct CDR3 sequences, 25% seen only once; the top ten take approximately 15%. Source material: PBMCs. These receptors originate from a human donor in good health (CMV status not recorded). Some clones in this sample may be carry-over from other donors' samples.

Comment on this clonotype: A much larger clone lies one base from this, so it may be a read error. The chain uses TRBV7-8 and TRBJ2-7; D not certain. The germline V gene encodes CDR1 SGHVS and CDR2 FQNEAQ. This CDR3 is 16 amino acids long. V gave up 5 bases and J gave up 0 bases, with 17 bases separating them. This chain's CDR3 is CASSPRPGPSSYEQYF. In DNA, the CDR3 is TGTGCCAGCAGCCCCCGGCCCGGGCCGAGCTCCTACGAGCAGTACTTC.

This clonotype occurred many times. The gene calls are TRBV11-2 and TRBJ2-1; 13 bases line up with TRBD2. The V and J ends lost 5 bases and 4 bases, in that order; junction bases with no gene match: 17. This CDR3 comprises 20 residues. Germline CDR1 and CDR2: SGHAT and FQNNGV. The CDR3 DNA is TGTGCCAGCAGCCGAACTCTCGGGACTAGCGGGACAACCCTATACAATGAGCAGTTCTTC. Residues: CASSRTLGTSGTTLYNEQFF.

A few counts support this clonotype. The chain is built from TRBV7-2 and TRBJ2-1, with D possibly matching TRBD2 (5 bases). Trimming shortened V by 2 bases and J by 9 bases, and 14 bases separated the two germline ends. The CDR3 has 14 residues. Germline values: CDR1 SGHTA, CDR2 FQGNSA. The DNA for the CDR3 is TGTGCCAGCAGCTTATTGGTGCTAGCTCCTGAGCAGTTCTTC. This encodes CASSLLVLAPEQFF.

The genes are TRBV28 and TRBJ2-5; D is perhaps TRBD1 (6 bases). The germline gives CDR1 MDHEN, CDR2 SYDVKM. This CDR3 has 14 residues. Trimming took 3 bases from V and 5 from J, leaving 13 bases between them. CDR3 nucleotide sequence: TGTGCCAGCAGTTTTCAACAGGGATGGGAGACCCAGTACTTC. Translated: CASSFQQGWETQYF.

This clonotype came up a few times. This sequence joins TRBV6-2 or TRBV6-3 and TRBJ2-1, with D uncertain. The germline V and J ends were trimmed by 4 bases and 8 bases, with 15 bases remaining between them. Per germline, CDR1 MNHEY and CDR2 SVGEGT. This CDR3 has 14 amino acids. The CDR3 coding sequence is TGTGCCAGCAGTTTGGGGTCAGACTTCCATGAGCAGTTCTTC. The encoded protein is CASSLGSDFHEQFF.

This chain connects TRBV6-2 or TRBV6-3 to TRBJ2-1, with 8 bases matching TRBD2. With V trimmed by 4 bases and J by 2 bases, 10 bases remained unmatched. The CDR3 totals 17 residues. Germline-derived CDR1 and CDR2 are MNHEY and SVGEGT. The CDR3 loop reads CASSSWSAGGPYNEQFF. The CDR3 DNA reads as TGTGCCAGCAGTTCCTGGTCGGCGGGAGGCCCCTACAATGAGCAGTTCTTC.

The chain is built from TRBV7-9 and TRBJ2-5; D possibly corresponds to TRBD2 (5 bases). The CDR3 length is 14 residues. Trimming stripped 5 bases from V and 5 bases from J, with 15 bases between. Per the germline V gene, CDR1 is SEHNR and CDR2 is FQNEAQ (reference sequence). The CDR3 nucleotides read TGTGCCAGCAGCCCCCTCCCACAGCGGGAGACCCAGTACTTC. Its translation is CASSPLPQRETQYF.

This clonotype was recorded only once. The CDR3 DNA is TGCGCCAGCAGCCCGACCCCAGCTAGCACAGATACGCAGTATTTT. This sequence encodes CASSPTPASTDTQYF. The chain employs TRBV5-1 and TRBJ2-3; D not certain. V lost 4 bases and J 0 bases, leaving 12 bases between the germline ends. Per the germline V gene, CDR1 is SGHRS and CDR2 is YFSETQ. This CDR3 is built from 15 residues. The whole variable domain, filled in from reference TRBV5-1 and TRBJ2-3, reads KAGVTQTPRYLIKTRGQQVTLSCSPISGHRSVSWYQQTPGQGLQFLFEYFSETQRNKGNFPGRFSGRQFSNSRSEMNVSTLELGDSALYLCASSPTPASTDTQYFGPGTRLTVL.

This clonotype was observed at least ten times. The chain recombines TRBV19 with TRBJ2-5; D is ambiguous. Trimming left V 4 bases short and J 0 bases short, with 9 bases between. The CDR3 is 14 amino acids. Germline V gene data show CDR1 as LNHDA and CDR2 as SQIVND (reference sequence). CDR3 DNA sequence: TGTGCCAGTAGTACCCGACTCCACCAAGAGACCCAGTACTTC. Translating gives CASSTRLHQETQYF.

The chain has TRBV5-5 and TRBJ2-1; 8 bases align to TRBD2. The CDR3 has 16 amino acids. CDR1 SGHKS and CDR2 YYEKEE come from the germline V gene (reference sequence). V lost 1 base to trimming and J lost 6 bases; unmatched junction nucleotides: 9. CDR3 sequence (DNA): TGTGCCAGCAGCTTGACGGGACTAGACCAATTCAATGAGCAGTTCTTC. Amino acids: CASSLTGLDQFNEQFF.

This clonotype has only a few counts. The CDR3 loop is CASSETGSYGYTF. In nucleotides, the CDR3 is TGTGCCAGCAGCGAGACAGGGTCCTATGGCTACACCTTC. The rearrangement joins TRBV7-2 to TRBJ1-2; TRBD1 agrees at 7 bases. The trim removed 5 bases at V and 4 bases at J, leaving 4 bases unmatched. The CDR3 loop spans 13 amino acids. Germline V gene lookup returns CDR1 SGHTA and CDR2 FQGNSA.

Here the CDR3 DNA reads TGTGCCAGCAGCAAAGCGACCCAAACGGGGAACTATGGCTACACCTTC. This encodes CASSKATQTGNYGYTF. The rearrangement uses TRBV5-4 and TRBJ1-2; D is uncertain. Germline CDR1 SGHNT, CDR2 YYREEE (reference sequence). This CDR3 spans 16 amino acids. V dropped 4 bases and J dropped 2 bases, with 18 bases sitting between them.

J is TRBJ2-1 and V is TRBV7-2; 7 bases align to TRBD2. This CDR3 has 19 residues. Per the germline V gene, CDR1 is SGHTA and CDR2 is FQGNSA. The V and J ends lost 7 bases and 7 bases, in that order; junction bases with no gene match: 25. For the CDR3, the DNA is TGTGCCAGCACCCCAACCCTCCCGGCTAGCGGTAAAGGAGGGAATGAGCAGTTCTTC. Translated, it gives CASTPTLPASGKGGNEQFF. Complete variable domain (other parts from reference TRBV7-2 and TRBJ2-1): GAGVSQSPSNKVTEKGKDVELRCDPISGHTALYWYRQSLGQGLEFLIYFQGNSAPDKSGLPSDRFSAERTGGSVSTLTIQRTQQEDSAVYLCASTPTLPASGKGGNEQFFGPGTRLTVL.

The chain recombines TRBV20-1 with TRBJ1-4; 9 bases match TRBD1. Germline V lookup: CDR1 DFQATT, CDR2 SNEGSKA (reference sequence). This CDR3 has 12 amino acids. Unmatched junction bases numbered 2, after V lost 6 bases and J lost 6 bases. The CDR3 region has the DNA TGCAGTGCGGACAGGGGTGATGAAAAACTGTTTTTT. Amino acids: CSADRGDEKLFF.

About this clonotype itself: The junction departs from germline at one end; a sequencing error may be responsible. This rearrangement joins TRBV12-3 or TRBV12-4 to TRBJ2-2, with a weak D call TRBD2 (5 bases). The CDR3 totals 16 residues. The CDR3 loop reads CASSLGSRGITGELVF. CDR3 bases: TGTGCCAGCAGTTTAGGGAGCCGGGGAATCACCGGGGAGCTGGTTTTT.

This clonotype showed up many times. The J gene is TRBJ2-6, the V gene TRBV28; D call uncertain. The CDR3 contains 15 residues. Per germline, CDR1 MDHEN and CDR2 SYDVKM. V lost 4 bases and J lost 1, with 8 bases in between. CDR3 residues: CASSSPSSGANVLTF. CDR3 DNA: TGTGCCAGCAGTTCGCCGTCTTCTGGGGCCAACGTCCTGACTTTC.

The chain links TRBV28 to TRBJ2-7; D may be TRBD2 (5 bases). V was trimmed by 4 bases and J by 9 bases, leaving 16 bases between them. The CDR3 consists of 13 residues. The germline CDR1 and CDR2 sequences are MDHEN and SYDVKM. The CDR3 protein is CASSSSPAAGQYF. The CDR3 nucleotides are TGTGCCAGCAGTTCATCCCCGGCGGCGGGGCAGTACTTC.

This chain connects TRBV7-9 to TRBJ2-7; 7 nucleotides align to TRBD1. Trimming at V came to 5 bases and at J to 5 bases, leaving 6 bases not matched to a gene. Germline CDR1 is SEHNR and CDR2 is FQNEAQ (reference sequence). There are 13 residues in the CDR3. The CDR3 reads CASSLMTGHEQYF. CDR3 DNA: TGTGCCAGCAGCCTAATGACAGGGCACGAGCAGTACTTC.

This clonotype was counted many times. This chain uses TRBV7-8 with TRBJ2-7; 13 positions match TRBD2. Germline CDR1 SGHVS, CDR2 FQNEAQ. V trimming: 5 bases; J trimming: 5 bases; junction bases outside the gene matches: 3. The CDR3 totals 14 residues. CDR3 in amino acids: CASSIGLAGDEQYV. CDR3 DNA: TGTGCCAGCAGCATCGGACTAGCGGGAGACGAGCAGTACGTC.

J is TRBJ2-5 and V is TRBV20-1; 13 bases align to TRBD2. The CDR3 contains 16 residues. The germline V gene has CDR1 DFQATT and CDR2 SNEGSKA (reference sequence). V shed 3 bases and J 4 bases; nucleotides not matched to a gene: 8. In nucleotides, the CDR3 is TGCAGTGCTAGGGGGACTAGCGGGAATGCCGCAGAGACCCAGTACTTC. Protein sequence: CSARGTSGNAAETQYF.

The chain has TRBV5-5 and TRBJ2-1, with a possible D match to TRBD1 (7 bases). This CDR3 comprises 15 residues. Germline CDR1 is SGHKS and CDR2 is YYEKEE (reference sequence). V lost 7 bases and J 5 bases, leaving 19 bases between the germline ends. Here the CDR3 DNA reads TGTGCCAGCCGGGGGATCCGGGACAGCAACAATGAGCAGTTCTTC. As protein: CASRGIRDSNNEQFF.

This chain connects TRBV6-1 to TRBJ2-1, with D unresolved. Germline CDR1 MNHNS, CDR2 SASEGT. This CDR3 is 15 amino acids long. The V end was cut by 4 bases, the J end by 6 bases, with 16 bases between. CDR3: CASSGQTTSFNEQFF. The CDR3 DNA follows: TGTGCCAGCAGTGGTCAGACAACCTCATTCAATGAGCAGTTCTTC.

This clonotype has a count of ten or more. The rearrangement links TRBV7-2 to TRBJ2-1; possibly TRBD1 for D (5 bases). Germline CDR1 and CDR2: SGHTA and FQGNSA. The ends were cut back, 6 bases at V and 5 bases at J, with 17 bases in the middle. The CDR3 loop spans 15 amino acids. The CDR3: CASRDRGWGNNEQFF. The CDR3 DNA reads as TGTGCCAGCAGGGATAGAGGCTGGGGCAACAATGAGCAGTTCTTC.

The chain couples TRBV28 to TRBJ1-1; 10 bases line up with TRBD1. Unmatched junction bases numbered 7, after V lost 3 bases and J lost 6 bases. The germline CDR1 and CDR2 sequences are MDHEN and SYDVKM. This CDR3 comprises 15 residues. The CDR3, as DNA: TGTGCCAGCAGTTTCCCGGGACAGGGGAGGTCTGAAGCTTTCTTT. Translated: CASSFPGQGRSEAFF. Together with reference TRBV28 and TRBJ1-1, the CDR3 gives the full variable domain: DVKVTQSSRYLVKRTGEKVFLECVQDMDHENMFWYRQDPGLGLRLIYFSYDVKMKEKGDIPEGYSVSREKKERFSLILESASTNQTSMYLCASSFPGQGRSEAFFGQGTRLTVV.

The rearrangement links TRBV2 to TRBJ2-1; D is possibly TRBD2 (6 bases). V lost 3 bases and J 2 bases, leaving 17 bases between the germline ends. Germline V gene data show CDR1 as SNHLY and CDR2 as FYNNEI. CDR3 size: 17 residues. CDR3 region: CASSEFSSATPYNEQFF. The CDR3 DNA sequence: TGTGCCAGCAGTGAGTTTTCTAGCGCCACACCCTACAATGAGCAGTTCTTC.

Ten or more counts support this clonotype. CDR3 sequence: CASSLQGNYGYTF. For the CDR3, the DNA is TGTGCCAGCAGTCTTCAGGGGAACTATGGCTACACCTTC. V gene TRBV12-3 or TRBV12-4 combines with J gene TRBJ1-2, with D possibly TRBD1 on 6 matching bases. The ends were cut back, 5 bases at V and 2 bases at J, with 9 bases in the middle. This CDR3 has 13 residues.

This clonotype was recorded a few times. The V gene is TRBV2, the J gene TRBJ2-2; D call uncertain. The germline gives CDR1 SNHLY, CDR2 FYNNEI. The germline V and J ends were trimmed by 7 bases and 10 bases, with 7 bases remaining between them. The CDR3 is made up of 10 amino acids. CDR3 bases: TGTGCCAGCAAGGTTGAGGAGCTGTTTTTT. Translated: CASKVEELFF.

This clonotype occurred a few times. The J gene is TRBJ1-5, the V gene TRBV6-2 or TRBV6-3, with TRBD1 as a possible D gene (5 bases). The length of the CDR3 is 16 residues. Germline values: CDR1 MNHEY, CDR2 SVGEGT. The V and J ends lost 5 bases and 0 bases respectively, with 14 bases between them. The CDR3, as DNA: TGTGCCAGCAGTCTCCGACAGAGGTCTAGCAATCAGCCCCAGCATTTT. Its translation: CASSLRQRSSNQPQHF.

This clonotype was counted many times. This chain connects TRBV7-2 to TRBJ2-3, with D perhaps assigned TRBD1 or TRBD2 (6 bases each). CDR1 is SGHTA, CDR2 FQGNSA, per germline. CDR3 length equals 13 residues. V lost 4 bases, J lost 7 bases, and 12 bases lay in between. CDR3 protein: CASSSGAGYTQYF. CDR3 in DNA: TGTGCCAGCAGCTCGGGGGCGGGATATACGCAGTATTTT.

This clonotype has just a few counts. The chain combines TRBV5-1 with TRBJ2-4; TRBD1 aligns across 10 bases. The CDR3 consists of 15 residues. Germline CDR1 reads SGHRS; CDR2 reads YFSETQ. V lost 4 bases, J lost 9 bases, and 10 bases stayed unmatched. The chain's CDR3 is CASSPDRGGGSIQYF. Here the CDR3 DNA reads TGCGCCAGCAGCCCGGACAGGGGGGGTGGTAGCATTCAGTACTTC. Variable domain in full (rest from reference TRBV5-1 and TRBJ2-4): KAGVTQTPRYLIKTRGQQVTLSCSPISGHRSVSWYQQTPGQGLQFLFEYFSETQRNKGNFPGRFSGRQFSNSRSEMNVSTLELGDSALYLCASSPDRGGGSIQYFGAGTRLSVL.

V is TRBV19 and J is TRBJ2-2, with 10 positions matching TRBD2. CDR1 LNHDA and CDR2 SQIVND come from the germline V gene (reference sequence). Trimming removed 1 base from V and 4 bases from J; junction bases left unmatched: 3. The CDR3 is made up of 16 amino acids. The CDR3 spells CASSIGRTSGTGELFF. The CDR3 DNA reads TGTGCCAGTAGTATAGGTAGGACTAGCGGCACCGGGGAGCTGTTTTTT.